One sample yielded the 28 T cell receptor beta chains listed below, sequenced in a study of cytomegalovirus exposure and HLA in healthy donors. Profiling relied on immunoSEQ multiplex PCR, and the TCRdb table lists in-frame clones only, not all of them. This table holds roughly 75,000 clones, approximately 95% found once. Input material: PBMCs. The source of these receptors is a woman younger than 35 in good health and CMV-seropositive.

This rearrangement joins TRBV15 to TRBJ2-1; tentatively, D is TRBD1 (5 bases). This CDR3 has 14 residues. CDR1 LNHNV and CDR2 YYDKDF come from the germline V gene (reference sequence). V was shortened by 0 bases and J by 6 bases, with 9 bases between the two germline ends. CDR3 DNA: TGTGCCACCAGCAGAGACAGGGTACTCAATGAGCAGTTCTTC. As protein: CATSRDRVLNEQFF.

CDR3 sequence: CASSTWSRWGQKITEAFF. The DNA of the CDR3 is TGTGCCAGCAGCACCTGGTCCCGTTGGGGACAGAAAATCACTGAAGCTTTCTTT. This sequence joins TRBV27 and TRBJ1-1; 7 nucleotides align to TRBD1. The CDR3 is made up of 18 amino acids. The germline V gene has CDR1 MNHEY and CDR2 SMNVEV (reference sequence). Trimming at V came to 6 bases and at J to 4 bases, leaving 20 bases not matched to a gene.

The J gene is TRBJ1-2, the V gene TRBV5-1, with 8 bases identical to TRBD1. CDR3 length: 15 amino acids. Per the germline V gene, CDR1 is SGHRS and CDR2 is YFSETQ. The trim removed 0 bases at V and 2 bases at J, leaving 3 bases unmatched. The CDR3, as DNA: TGCGCCAGCAGCTTGGGGACAGGGTCGAACTATGGCTACACCTTC. This codes for CASSLGTGSNYGYTF.

V usage is TRBV5-1 and J usage is TRBJ2-1; 13 bases match TRBD2. Germline-derived CDR1 and CDR2 are SGHRS and YFSETQ. V shed 3 bases, J shed 6 bases, and the junction held 6 bases outside the gene matches. This CDR3 comprises 16 residues. The CDR3 DNA reads TGCGCCAGCAGCTCACCGGGACTAGCGGGGTTCAATGAGCAGTTCTTC. This gives the protein CASSSPGLAGFNEQFF.

This sequence joins TRBV9 and TRBJ2-5; perhaps TRBD1 as D (7 bases). V was clipped by 0 bases and J by 2 bases, with 26 bases between them. The CDR3 consists of 20 residues. Germline V lookup: CDR1 SGDLS, CDR2 YYNGEE. The CDR3 protein is CASSVAGGLVGAMTQETQYF. The CDR3 coding sequence is TGTGCCAGCAGCGTAGCAGGGGGGCTGGTCGGGGCTATGACACAAGAGACCCAGTACTTC.

The chain carries TRBV7-6 and TRBJ2-2, with D possibly being TRBD2 (5 bases). The CDR3 spans 14 residues. Germline CDR1 and CDR2: SGHVS and FNYEAQ. With 0 bases removed from V and 6 bases from J, the gap between germline ends came to 8 bases. The chain's CDR3 is CASSLAGEAGELFF. The CDR3 DNA sequence: TGTGCCAGCAGCTTAGCGGGAGAGGCCGGGGAGCTGTTTTTT.

The CDR3 protein is CASRQPGLASFEQYF. Written as DNA, the CDR3 is TGTGCCAGCAGGCAACCGGGACTAGCGAGTTTCGAGCAGTACTTC. The V and J genes are TRBV6-5 and TRBJ2-7, with TRBD2 matching over 10 bases. The CDR3 is made up of 15 amino acids. Germline trimming cut 6 bases from V and 6 bases from J; bases unmatched to any gene: 11. CDR1 is MNHEY and CDR2 is SVGAGI in the germline V gene.

The CDR3 nucleotides read TGCGCCAGCAGCCAAGATTTTAGTGAAAAACTGTTTTTT. As protein: CASSQDFSEKLFF. V and J are TRBV4-3 and TRBJ1-4; D uncertain. The V gene's germline CDR1 is LGHNA and CDR2 YSLEER. V was shortened by 0 bases and J by 7 bases, with 6 bases between the two germline ends. This CDR3 comprises 13 residues.

In this sample, this clone turned up a few times. V and J are TRBV29-1 and TRBJ2-3, with 10 bases lining up with TRBD2. CDR1 and CDR2 from the germline V gene are SQVTM and ANQGSEA. Trimming removed 5 bases from V and 0 bases from J; junction bases left unmatched: 8. The CDR3 covers 16 residues. CDR3 in amino acids: CSVLGLAGASTDTQYF. In nucleotides, the CDR3 is TGCAGCGTTTTGGGGCTAGCGGGGGCAAGCACAGATACGCAGTATTTT.

The chain is built from TRBV13 and TRBJ2-3; D may be TRBD2 (6 bases). Trimming shortened V by 5 bases and J by 4 bases, and 16 bases separated the two germline ends. The CDR3 runs 15 residues. Germline CDR1 PRHDT, CDR2 FYEKMQ (reference sequence). Written as DNA, the CDR3 is TGTGCCAGCAGCGTCGGAGGGCCCGAGCCAGATACGCAGTATTTT. It is translated as CASSVGGPEPDTQYF. Full variable domain (rest looked up from reference TRBV13 and TRBJ2-3): AAGVIQSPRHLIKEKRETATLKCYPIPRHDTVYWYQQGPGQDPQFLISFYEKMQSDKGSIPDRFSAQQFSDYHSELNMSSLELGDSALYFCASSVGGPEPDTQYFGPGTRLTVL.

The chain carries TRBV5-8 and TRBJ2-5; the match to TRBD2 covers 14 bases. The CDR3 extends over 15 amino acids. The V gene's germline CDR1 is SGHTS and CDR2 YDEGEE. J was trimmed by 5 bases and V by 4 bases; bases with no gene match: 4. This CDR3 reads CASSRGLAGVETQYF. Written as DNA, the CDR3 is TGTGCCAGCAGCCGGGGACTAGCGGGGGTGGAGACCCAGTACTTC.

The V call is TRBV4-3, the J call TRBJ2-6; 7 bases align to TRBD2. With 1 base clipped from V and 0 bases from J, the junction kept 9 bases outside the gene matches. The CDR3 is 19 residues long. Per the germline V gene, CDR1 is LGHNA and CDR2 is YSLEER. The CDR3 sequence: CASSQAHPGGYSGANVLTF. The CDR3 region has the DNA TGCGCCAGCAGCCAAGCCCACCCCGGGGGGTACTCTGGGGCCAACGTCCTGACTTTC.

The chain combines TRBV21-1 with TRBJ1-1. TRBV21-1 is shown as a pseudogene. This CDR3 has 13 amino acids. The CDR3 nucleotides are TGTGCCAGCAGCAATGGTCGAGGAGCTCGAGCTTTCTTT. Translation gives CASSNGRGARAFF.

This chain connects TRBV5-1 to TRBJ2-3; 9 bases match TRBD1. With 0 bases clipped from V and 5 bases from J, the junction kept 4 bases outside the gene matches. Germline CDR1 SGHRS, CDR2 YFSETQ. The CDR3 runs to 15 residues. The CDR3 bases are TGCGCCAGCAGCTTGGGGACAGGGGCAGTAGATACGCAGTATTTT. Protein: CASSLGTGAVDTQYF.

V is TRBV9 and J is TRBJ1-4; D is uncertain. The CDR3 covers 15 residues. The germline gives CDR1 SGDLS, CDR2 YYNGEE. V lost 0 bases and J 8 bases, leaving 14 bases between the germline ends. CDR3: CASSVAVGWREKLFF. CDR3 nucleotide sequence: TGTGCCAGCAGCGTAGCTGTAGGGTGGAGGGAAAAACTGTTTTTT.

The V gene is TRBV7-2, the J gene TRBJ2-1; D is possibly TRBD2 (5 bases). The germline gives CDR1 SGHTA, CDR2 FQGNSA. V was shortened by 1 base and J by 8 bases, with 18 bases between the two germline ends. The CDR3 spans 16 residues. Here the CDR3 reads CASSLDGTRAWDEQFF. The DNA for the CDR3 is TGTGCCAGCAGCTTAGATGGCACTAGAGCTTGGGATGAGCAGTTCTTC.

The chain employs TRBV9 and TRBJ2-5; no clear D. V lost 1 base and J lost 2, with 12 bases in between. CDR1 and CDR2 (germline): SGDLS, YYNGEE. The CDR3 consists of 15 residues. The CDR3 region has the DNA TGTGCCAGCAGCGTAATGGCCACAGCTCAAGAGACCCAGTACTTC. This codes for CASSVMATAQETQYF. Full variable domain (outside the CDR3, taken from reference TRBV9 and TRBJ2-5): DSGVTQTPKHLITATGQRVTLRCSPRSGDLSVYWYQQSLDQGLQFLIQYYNGEERAKGNILERFSAQQFPDLHSELNLSSLELGDSALYFCASSVMATAQETQYFGPGTRLLVL.

The gene calls are TRBV5-1 and TRBJ1-1; 8 positions agree with TRBD1. Germline lookup yields CDR1 SGHRS and CDR2 YFSETQ. The CDR3 runs to 13 residues. V shed 5 bases, J shed 3 bases, and the junction held 3 bases outside the gene matches. The CDR3 is CASSVQGDTEAFF. The DNA of the CDR3 is TGCGCCAGCAGTGTACAGGGGGACACTGAAGCTTTCTTT.

J is TRBJ2-1 and V is TRBV14; possibly TRBD1 for D (5 bases). Germline V lookup: CDR1 SGHDN, CDR2 FVKESK. Trimming took 0 bases from V and 7 from J, leaving 16 bases between them. The CDR3 runs 16 residues. CDR3 in DNA: TGTGCCAGCAGCCAAGATGGAAACAGGTGGGGTAATGAGCAGTTCTTC. It encodes CASSQDGNRWGNEQFF.

V gene TRBV5-1 combines with J gene TRBJ2-7, with D perhaps TRBD2 (6 bases). Trimming cost V 3 bases and J 4 bases, with 11 bases left between them. The CDR3 runs to 13 residues. Germline V lookup: CDR1 SGHRS, CDR2 YFSETQ. This chain's CDR3 is CASSSPGGYEQYF. As DNA, the CDR3 is TGCGCCAGCAGCTCCCCTGGGGGGTACGAGCAGTACTTC. Filled out from reference TRBV5-1 and TRBJ2-7, the complete variable domain reads KAGVTQTPRYLIKTRGQQVTLSCSPISGHRSVSWYQQTPGQGLQFLFEYFSETQRNKGNFPGRFSGRQFSNSRSEMNVSTLELGDSALYLCASSSPGGYEQYFGPGTRLTVT.

The V gene is TRBV28, the J gene TRBJ2-1; 7 bases agree with TRBD2. The ends lost 7 bases at V and 7 bases at J; junction bases unmatched: 13. Germline V gene sequence: CDR1 MDHEN, CDR2 SYDVKM. This CDR3 is 15 amino acids long. CDR3 in DNA: TGTGCCAGCACCCCTCCGGGTAGCGGGCATAATGAGCAGTTCTTC. This encodes CASTPPGSGHNEQFF.

The chain uses TRBV4-3 and TRBJ1-1; 8 nucleotides match TRBD1. Germline CDR1 is LGHNA and CDR2 is YSLEER. This CDR3 is built from 15 residues. J lost 1 base, V lost 5 bases, and 6 bases had no gene match. The chain's CDR3 is CASSYSGTGNTEAFF. DNA of the CDR3: TGCGCCAGCAGCTACTCCGGGACAGGGAACACTGAAGCTTTCTTT.

The chain couples TRBV7-9 to TRBJ1-2; maybe TRBD1 (6 bases). The CDR3 extends over 13 amino acids. The germline CDR1 and CDR2 sequences are SEHNR and FQNEAQ (reference sequence). The germline V and J ends were trimmed by 5 bases and 11 bases, with 18 bases remaining between them. The CDR3 loop is CASSRQTTGQYTF. CDR3 coding DNA: TGTGCCAGCAGCCGGCAGACGACAGGCCAATACACCTTC.

This chain joins TRBV2 and TRBJ1-1; 8 positions agree with TRBD1. V lost 4 bases, J lost 9 bases, and 7 bases stayed unmatched. This CDR3 contains 13 residues. Germline values: CDR1 SNHLY, CDR2 FYNNEI. The CDR3 sequence is CASSAGGSSQAFF. The DNA of the CDR3 is TGTGCCAGCAGTGCAGGGGGCTCATCTCAAGCTTTCTTT.

The chain combines TRBV28 with TRBJ1-3, with 7 bases matching TRBD1. The CDR3 spans 14 residues. Germline V lookup: CDR1 MDHEN, CDR2 SYDVKM. V shed 6 bases and J 6 bases; nucleotides not matched to a gene: 8. CDR3 DNA: TGTGCCAGCAGGCCCCCGGGACAGACAAACACCATATATTTT. As protein: CASRPPGQTNTIYF. Filled out from reference TRBV28 and TRBJ1-3, the complete variable domain reads DVKVTQSSRYLVKRTGEKVFLECVQDMDHENMFWYRQDPGLGLRLIYFSYDVKMKEKGDIPEGYSVSREKKERFSLILESASTNQTSMYLCASRPPGQTNTIYFGEGSWLTVV.

This sequence joins TRBV5-1 and TRBJ2-3; a possible D gene is TRBD2 (6 bases). This CDR3 region has 18 residues. Trimming pared 3 bases from V and 2 bases from J, leaving 22 bases between. Germline V lookup: CDR1 SGHRS, CDR2 YFSETQ. CDR3 amino acids: CASSWPSIGREVTDTQYF. The CDR3 region has the DNA TGCGCCAGCAGCTGGCCCTCCATCGGCAGGGAGGTCACAGATACGCAGTATTTT.

V gene TRBV6-6 combines with J gene TRBJ1-3, with D possibly matching TRBD1 (5 bases). CDR1 and CDR2 from the germline V gene are MNHNY and SVGAGI (reference sequence). CDR3 length equals 15 residues. Trimming pared 7 bases from V and 3 bases from J, leaving 16 bases between. As DNA, the CDR3 is TGTGCCAGCACCTATTCCCCAGGGTTTGGAAACACCATATATTTT. Its translation: CASTYSPGFGNTIYF.

The chain uses TRBV25-1 and TRBJ2-5; TRBD1 matches at 8 bases. Germline V lookup: CDR1 MGHDK, CDR2 SYGVNS. The length of the CDR3 is 15 residues. After removal of 4 bases from V and 1 base from J, the junction contained 5 bases not matched to a gene. The CDR3: CASSGGQGPQETQYF. The CDR3 coding sequence is TGTGCCAGCAGTGGAGGACAGGGACCCCAAGAGACCCAGTACTTC.